The 22 T cell receptor beta chains presented below share a single source sample, sequenced in a study of cytomegalovirus exposure and HLA in healthy donors. PCR amplification relied on 60 Vbeta primers (plus 13 Jbeta primers). Measured with immunoSEQ multiplex PCR; TCRdb has only the in-frame clones, and not every one. The table shows around 170,000 clones, with 79% occurring only once. The sample comprised PBMCs. The receptors derive from a woman aged 40 to 49 in good health and CMV-seronegative.

The genes are TRBV2 and TRBJ1-6; D gene ambiguous. The germline gives CDR1 SNHLY, CDR2 FYNNEI. The CDR3 totals 13 residues. The ends were cut back, 4 bases at V and 10 bases at J, with 11 bases in the middle. The CDR3 spells CASSAEPGSPLHF. The DNA of the CDR3 is TGTGCCAGCAGTGCAGAGCCGGGATCACCCCTCCACTTT. The variable domain in full, completed from reference TRBV2 and TRBJ1-6, reads EPEVTQTPSHQVTQMGQEVILRCVPISNHLYFYWYRQILGQKVEFLVSFYNNEISEKSEIFDDQFSVERPDGSNFTLKIRSTKLEDSAMYFCASSAEPGSPLHFGNGTRLTVT.

This chain uses TRBV5-1 with TRBJ1-2; possibly TRBD1 for D (5 bases). Germline lookup yields CDR1 SGHRS and CDR2 YFSETQ. With 0 bases removed from V and 7 bases from J, the gap between germline ends came to 16 bases. This CDR3 has 15 residues. The CDR3 DNA follows: TGCGCCAGCAGCTTGGGAGGTTTAGGGGATGGTGGCTACACCTTC. Encoded protein: CASSLGGLGDGGYTF.

J is TRBJ2-5 and V is TRBV28, with 9 bases that match TRBD1. The CDR3 runs to 14 residues. Germline CDR1 is MDHEN and CDR2 is SYDVKM. V trimming: 1 base; J trimming: 11 bases; junction bases outside the gene matches: 8. For the CDR3, the DNA is TGTGCCAGCAGTTTATTACAGGGGGCGGGAGAGCAGTACTTC. It is translated as CASSLLQGAGEQYF.

This sequence joins TRBV5-4 and TRBJ2-5; unclear D gene. V dropped 4 bases and J dropped 5 bases, with 6 bases sitting between them. The CDR3 is 11 residues long. Germline loops: CDR1 SGHNT, CDR2 YYREEE (reference sequence). CDR3 bases: TGTGCCAGCAGCGAGGATGAGACCCAGTACTTC. As protein: CASSEDETQYF.

The chain couples TRBV4-2 to TRBJ2-2; D ambiguous. The germline V gene has CDR1 LGHNA and CDR2 YNFKEQ. V lost 2 bases, J lost 6 bases, and 16 bases lay in between. This CDR3 spans 16 amino acids. The CDR3 sequence: CASSQLKTGPSGELFF. CDR3 nucleotides: TGTGCCAGCAGCCAACTCAAGACGGGTCCCTCCGGGGAGCTGTTTTTT.

This clone was picked up a small number of times. The rearrangement joins TRBV13 to TRBJ2-2; 11 bases are shared with TRBD2. This CDR3 spans 17 amino acids. Germline assignment: CDR1 PRHDT and CDR2 FYEKMQ (reference sequence). V shed 5 bases, J shed 1 base, and the junction held 6 bases outside the gene matches. CDR3 nucleotides: TGTGCCAGCAGCCCGCTAGGGACTAGCGGGAACACCGGGGAGCTGTTTTTT. Translating it yields CASSPLGTSGNTGELFF. Full variable domain (remainder filled in from reference TRBV13 and TRBJ2-2): AAGVIQSPRHLIKEKRETATLKCYPIPRHDTVYWYQQGPGQDPQFLISFYEKMQSDKGSIPDRFSAQQFSDYHSELNMSSLELGDSALYFCASSPLGTSGNTGELFFGEGSRLTVL.

The CDR3 spells CASSQDGGTLSGYTF. The CDR3 DNA follows: TGCGCCAGCAGCCAAGACGGGGGAACCCTAAGTGGCTACACCTTC. This rearrangement joins TRBV4-3 to TRBJ1-2; D might be TRBD1 (5 bases). CDR3 length equals 15 residues. Trimming removed 0 bases from V and 7 bases from J, with 15 bases in between. Germline V gene data show CDR1 as LGHNA and CDR2 as YSLEER.

This clone has more than one count but fewer than ten. This chain joins TRBV7-3 and TRBJ2-2; no clear D. The CDR3 is 12 amino acids. V was pared by 3 bases and J by 7 bases, with 6 bases between. The V gene's germline CDR1 is SGHTA and CDR2 FQGTGA. CDR3 amino acids: CASSFSLGELFF. DNA for the CDR3: TGTGCCAGCAGCTTTTCCCTCGGGGAGCTGTTTTTT.

This chain joins TRBV5-1 and TRBJ2-1, with 9 bases lining up with TRBD2. Unmatched junction bases numbered 5, after V lost 0 bases and J lost 7 bases. The length of the CDR3 is 15 residues. The germline gives CDR1 SGHRS, CDR2 YFSETQ. CDR3 region: CASSLDGTSFNEQFF. The CDR3 DNA follows: TGCGCCAGCAGCTTGGACGGGACTAGCTTTAATGAGCAGTTCTTC.

With regard to this clone: The same CDR3 arises from other DNA sequences in this sample as well. The V call is TRBV13, the J call TRBJ2-5, with TRBD1 identical over 12 bases. The junction had 16 bases not matched to a gene; V was cut back by 4 bases and J by 7 bases. Germline V gives CDR1 PRHDT, CDR2 FYEKMQ (reference sequence). The CDR3 runs 18 residues. CDR3: CASSSRRIGGTGGGTQYF. The CDR3, as DNA: TGTGCCAGCAGCTCACGCCGCATCGGGGGGACAGGGGGCGGGACCCAGTACTTC.

There are a few counts of this clone. V gene TRBV5-1 combines with J gene TRBJ1-2, with TRBD1 matching 9 bases. Per the germline V gene, CDR1 is SGHRS and CDR2 is YFSETQ. Unmatched junction bases numbered 6, after V lost 2 bases and J lost 4 bases. The CDR3 is 15 amino acids. The CDR3 coding sequence is TGCGCCAGCAGCTTTACAGGGGGCGGTAGCTATGGCTACACCTTC. Translating it yields CASSFTGGGSYGYTF.

This chain joins TRBV9 and TRBJ2-3; 7 nucleotides match TRBD2. Germline assignment: CDR1 SGDLS and CDR2 YYNGEE. The CDR3 is 14 amino acids. V was clipped by 0 bases and J by 4 bases; unmatched bases: 2. The CDR3 DNA reads TGTGCCAGCAGCGTAGCGGGAGGCGCAGATACGCAGTATTTT. Translated, it gives CASSVAGGADTQYF.

The V call is TRBV6-1, the J call TRBJ1-6, with TRBD1 matching over 7 bases. V shed 6 bases, J shed 3 bases, and the junction held 2 bases outside the gene matches. The CDR3 consists of 14 residues. Germline V gene data show CDR1 as MNHNS and CDR2 as SASEGT. The CDR3 reads CASRWDSYNSPLHF. DNA of the CDR3: TGTGCCAGCAGGTGGGACAGCTATAATTCACCCCTCCACTTT.

J is TRBJ2-5 and V is TRBV7-3; D gene uncertain. The V end was cut by 2 bases, the J end by 5 bases, with 9 bases between. Germline V gives CDR1 SGHTA, CDR2 FQGTGA. This CDR3 has 13 residues. Here the CDR3 reads CASSLLSQETQYF. The CDR3 bases are TGTGCCAGCAGCTTATTGTCGCAGGAGACCCAGTACTTC.

This rearrangement joins TRBV28 to TRBJ2-1; perhaps TRBD2 as D (6 bases). Deletions cut 4 bases from V and 5 bases from J, with 9 bases between. The V gene's germline CDR1 is MDHEN and CDR2 SYDVKM. The CDR3 spans 13 residues. CDR3 protein: CASSSSAHNEQFF. CDR3 bases: TGTGCCAGCAGTTCTAGCGCCCACAATGAGCAGTTCTTC.

The count of this clone is one. This chain uses TRBV20-1 with TRBJ2-3, with 7 bases lining up with TRBD2. The CDR3 runs to 11 residues. Germline V gene lookup returns CDR1 DFQATT and CDR2 SNEGSKA (reference sequence). V shed 3 bases, J shed 8 bases, and the junction held 2 bases outside the gene matches. DNA for the CDR3: TGCAGTGCTAGTCCGGGGGGTACGCAGTATTTT. Protein sequence: CSASPGGTQYF.

The CDR3 loop is CASRTSGRNTGELFF. The CDR3 coding sequence is TGTGCCAGCAGGACGTCCGGGAGAAACACCGGGGAGCTGTTTTTT. The chain uses TRBV6-6 and TRBJ2-2; maybe TRBD2 (6 bases). Trimming pared 6 bases from V and 2 bases from J, leaving 13 bases between. This CDR3 region has 15 residues. The germline V gene encodes CDR1 MNHNY and CDR2 SVGAGI (reference sequence).

The genes are TRBV15 and TRBJ1-1; D remains unclear. Deletions cut 2 bases from V and 1 base from J, with 11 bases between. The CDR3 runs 15 residues. CDR1 is LNHNV and CDR2 is YYDKDF in the germline V gene (reference sequence). CDR3 nucleotides: TGTGCCACCAGCAGACACCTGACGGGGAACACTGAAGCTTTCTTT. This gives the protein CATSRHLTGNTEAFF.

CDR3 nucleotides: TGCGCCAGCAGTCTAGCGGGAGGTTCTAATGAGCAGTTCTTC. Protein sequence: CASSLAGGSNEQFF. The genes are TRBV4-3 and TRBJ2-1; 11 nucleotides agree with TRBD2. V was pared by 6 bases and J by 7 bases, with 5 bases of the junction left unmatched. Germline CDR1 is LGHNA and CDR2 is YSLEER. This CDR3 is built from 14 residues.

This rearrangement joins TRBV19 to TRBJ1-1, with D perhaps matching TRBD1 (5 bases). CDR1 is LNHDA, CDR2 SQIVND, per germline (reference sequence). Deletions cut 5 bases from V and 4 bases from J, with 17 bases between. The CDR3 has 15 residues. CDR3 in amino acids: CASSARTGGATEAFF. Written as DNA, the CDR3 is TGTGCCAGTAGTGCGCGAACGGGCGGGGCCACTGAAGCTTTCTTT. The full variable domain, in which reference TRBV19 and TRBJ1-1 provide the parts outside the CDR3, is DGGITQSPKYLFRKEGQNVTLSCEQNLNHDAMYWYRQDPGQGLRLIYYSQIVNDFQKGDIAEGYSVSREKKESFPLTVTSAQKNPTAFYLCASSARTGGATEAFFGQGTRLTVV.

J is TRBJ1-4 and V is TRBV18; no firm D call. V was pared by 2 bases and J by 2 bases, with 9 bases between. This CDR3 is built from 15 residues. Germline V CDR1 and CDR2: KGHSH, LQKENI. The CDR3 spells CASSPAGGTNEKLFF. Here the CDR3 DNA reads TGTGCCAGCTCACCAGCCGGAGGCACTAATGAAAAACTGTTTTTT.

The chain has TRBV9 and TRBJ2-1; 7 positions agree with TRBD1. Germline assignment: CDR1 SGDLS and CDR2 YYNGEE. The junction had 2 bases not matched to a gene; V was cut back by 5 bases and J by 3 bases. The CDR3 runs 13 residues. The CDR3: CASSRTGYNEQFF. In nucleotides, the CDR3 is TGTGCCAGCAGTAGGACAGGCTACAATGAGCAGTTCTTC.